A single sample is the source of the 25 T cell receptor beta chains below, sequenced in a study of beta chain features in type 1 diabetes. As every portion of the isolated RNA was reverse transcribed, the sequencing read expressed TCRB transcripts. Clones were sequenced by immunoSEQ multiplex PCR, and TCRdb holds only the in-frame ones, with some missing. The sample shows nearly 250,000 clones, 13% to 15% of them seen only once. Sequences were obtained from naive CD4+ T cells from blood. The receptors were sampled from a middle-aged woman in good health.

This chain links TRBV27 with TRBJ2-2, with D perhaps matching TRBD1 (6 bases). The germline CDR1 and CDR2 sequences are MNHEY and SMNVEV (reference sequence). The CDR3 is 14 residues long. The ends were cut back, 2 bases at V and 5 bases at J, with 9 bases in the middle. The CDR3 region is CASSLKRGTGELFF. The DNA for the CDR3 is TGTGCCAGCAGTTTAAAAAGGGGGACCGGGGAGCTGTTTTTT.

This clone has more than one count but fewer than ten. Other DNA sequences from this sample encode an identical CDR3 as well. The CDR3 protein is CASSLTGGQPQHF. In DNA form, the CDR3 reads TGTGCCAGCAGCTTGACAGGGGGGCAGCCCCAGCATTTT. This sequence joins TRBV7-2 and TRBJ1-5; 9 nucleotides line up with TRBD1. Germline-derived CDR1 and CDR2 are SGHTA and FQGNSA. V lost 3 bases to trimming and J lost 7 bases; unmatched junction nucleotides: 1. The CDR3 sequence is 13 residues long.

The V gene is TRBV5-1, the J gene TRBJ1-1; 7 bases map to TRBD1. Trimming took 3 bases from V and 1 from J; bases not matched to a gene: 12. The CDR3 runs 17 residues. CDR1 is SGHRS, CDR2 YFSETQ, per germline. The CDR3 region has the DNA TGCGCCAGCAGCTCGGCGGAGGGGGCGCGGTCGAACACTGAAGCTTTCTTT. This translates into CASSSAEGARSNTEAFF. Full variable domain (rest looked up from reference TRBV5-1 and TRBJ1-1): KAGVTQTPRYLIKTRGQQVTLSCSPISGHRSVSWYQQTPGQGLQFLFEYFSETQRNKGNFPGRFSGRQFSNSRSEMNVSTLELGDSALYLCASSSAEGARSNTEAFFGQGTRLTVV.

This chain uses TRBV28 with TRBJ1-5; 11 bases map to TRBD1. The germline CDR1 and CDR2 sequences are MDHEN and SYDVKM. CDR3 size: 15 residues. The J segment lost 7 bases and the V segment lost 6 bases, leaving 8 bases of the junction unmatched. The CDR3 loop is CASSTAGQGGQPQHF. CDR3 nucleotides: TGTGCCAGCAGCACTGCGGGACAGGGGGGCCAGCCCCAGCATTTT.

This clone was counted between two and nine times. The chain's CDR3 is CASSAPGSDTQYF. CDR3 coding DNA: TGTGCCAGCAGTGCCCCAGGGTCGGATACGCAGTATTTT. V and J are TRBV2 and TRBJ2-3; possibly TRBD1 for D (5 bases). CDR3 length equals 13 residues. CDR1 and CDR2 (germline): SNHLY, FYNNEI. V was shortened by 4 bases and J by 6 bases, with 11 bases between the two germline ends.

This chain links TRBV5-6 with TRBJ2-5, with TRBD1 matching 8 bases. The J call is in doubt because the DNA end fits TRBJ2-7 better. CDR3 length equals 14 residues. Germline V gives CDR1 SGHDT, CDR2 YYEEEE. CDR3 nucleotides: TGTGCCAGCAGCGTGGCAGGGGGCAGCTACGAGCAGTACTTC. It encodes CASSVAGGSYEQYF.

The chain uses TRBV25-1 and TRBJ1-2; D gene ambiguous. Between the trimmed V and J ends, which lost 1 base and 6 bases, there was a span of 12 bases. From germline, CDR1 is MGHDK and CDR2 SYGVNS. CDR3 length: 14 amino acids. The CDR3 DNA sequence: TGTGCCAGCAGTGAATTGGCCGACTTCCATGGCTACACCTTC. It translates to CASSELADFHGYTF.

The chain links TRBV5-1 to TRBJ2-7, with D tentatively TRBD2 (6 bases). The CDR3 totals 12 residues. CDR1 and CDR2 (germline): SGHRS, YFSETQ. Trimming shortened V by 1 base and J by 7 bases, and 9 bases separated the two germline ends. CDR3 bases: TGCGCCAGCAGCTTGCCGGGGAGGGAGCAGTACTTC. This encodes CASSLPGREQYF.

This clone has just a few counts. This chain uses TRBV4-1 with TRBJ2-5; weak D call: TRBD2 (6 bases). The end of the DNA aligns better with TRBJ2-7, so the J call may be wrong. This CDR3 spans 15 amino acids. In germline, CDR1 is MGHRA, CDR2 YSYEKL. CDR3 bases: TGCGCCAGCAGCCAAGATCTCGGGAGTCGGTACGAGCAGTACTTC. Translated, it gives CASSQDLGSRYEQYF.

The sample holds a few counts of this clone. This chain uses TRBV2 with TRBJ2-3; a weak D match, TRBD2 (6 bases). The CDR3 is 16 residues long. V shed 7 bases and J shed 2 bases, with 19 bases lying between them. The germline gives CDR1 SNHLY, CDR2 FYNNEI. In nucleotides, the CDR3 is TGTGCCAGCAAAGGGAAGGCACTAGCCGTCACAGATACGCAGTATTTT. Its protein is CASKGKALAVTDTQYF.

V is TRBV18 and J is TRBJ2-3; the D gene is possibly TRBD2 (6 bases). V was shortened by 3 bases and J by 6 bases, with 13 bases between the two germline ends. The CDR3 covers 14 residues. Germline-derived CDR1 and CDR2 are KGHSH and LQKENI. CDR3 DNA sequence: TGTGCCAGCTCACCTAGCGGACTGACGGATACGCAGTATTTT. It specifies CASSPSGLTDTQYF.

This chain joins TRBV14 and TRBJ1-5; D possibly corresponds to TRBD1 (6 bases). V lost 2 bases and J lost 0, with 20 bases in between. CDR1 is SGHDN, CDR2 FVKESK, per germline. The CDR3 contains 19 residues. DNA of the CDR3: TGTGCCAGCAGCCAATTCGCGGGGGCCCAGGTCCATAGCAATCAGCCCCAGCATTTT. Its translation is CASSQFAGAQVHSNQPQHF. Supplemented by reference TRBV14 and TRBJ1-5, the full variable domain reads EAGVTQFPSHSVIEKGQTVTLRCDPISGHDNLYWYRRVMGKEIKFLLHFVKESKQDESGMPNNRFLAERTGGTYSTLKVQPAELEDSGVYFCASSQFAGAQVHSNQPQHFGDGTRLSIL.

The V and J genes are TRBV6-5 and TRBJ1-1, with D perhaps TRBD1 (6 bases). Trimming shortened V by 2 bases and J by 4 bases, and 14 bases separated the two germline ends. The length of the CDR3 is 15 residues. CDR1 is MNHEY, CDR2 SVGAGI, per germline. This CDR3 reads CASSYEGVLATEAFF. CDR3 coding DNA: TGTGCCAGCAGTTACGAGGGGGTCTTGGCCACTGAAGCTTTCTTT.

This clone has a handful of counts. The V gene is TRBV19, the J gene TRBJ2-1; 12 nucleotides align to TRBD2. Germline V CDR1 and CDR2: LNHDA, SQIVND (reference sequence). V dropped 6 bases and J dropped 7; count of bases not matched to a gene: 7. CDR3 size: 15 residues. The CDR3 DNA sequence: TGTGCCAGTAGCCCTAGCGGGGGGGCCCGGAATGAGCAGTTCTTC. Translated: CASSPSGGARNEQFF.

The chain has TRBV7-2 and TRBJ2-7; no clear D. Germline CDR1 reads SGHTA; CDR2 reads FQGNSA. The CDR3 sequence is 12 residues long. V dropped 5 bases and J dropped 6 bases, with 11 bases sitting between them. CDR3 bases: TGTGCCAGCAGCCCCTATAACGGCGAGCAGTACTTC. Its protein product is CASSPYNGEQYF.

V is TRBV6-7 and J is TRBJ2-7, with TRBD1 identical over 8 bases. TRBV6-7 is placed among ORFs of uncertain function. The CDR3 has 13 residues. V lost 10 bases and J lost 7; bases outside the gene matches: 12. CDR3 bases: TGTGCCATCAAGCGGACAGGGCCTGGAGAGCAGTACTTC. Amino acids: CAIKRTGPGEQYF.

This clone was seen more than once but under ten times. The chain is built from TRBV11-2 and TRBJ1-5, with 7 nucleotides matching TRBD1. The CDR3 contains 13 residues. The germline V gene has CDR1 SGHAT and CDR2 FQNNGV. Germline trimming cut 5 bases from V and 4 bases from J; bases unmatched to any gene: 2. The CDR3, as DNA: TGTGCCAGCAGCCCGGACAGGAATCAGCCCCAGCATTTT. This gives the protein CASSPDRNQPQHF.

This chain links TRBV7-2 with TRBJ2-1; 9 bases line up with TRBD2. Germline V gene lookup returns CDR1 SGHTA and CDR2 FQGNSA. This CDR3 contains 16 residues. The trim removed 5 bases at V and 9 bases at J, leaving 14 bases unmatched. CDR3 in amino acids: CASSIHTGTSPGEQFF. The CDR3 bases are TGTGCCAGCAGCATACACACCGGGACTAGCCCCGGTGAGCAGTTCTTC.

The chain recombines TRBV2 with TRBJ1-1; the D is unclear. Germline assignment: CDR1 SNHLY and CDR2 FYNNEI. Trimming took 8 bases from V and 7 from J, leaving 11 bases between them. The CDR3 runs to 11 residues. CDR3 in amino acids: CASGHRREAFF. The CDR3 nucleotides are TGTGCCAGCGGGCATCGCCGTGAAGCTTTCTTT.

This clone was seen only a few times. The chain carries TRBV5-1 and TRBJ2-1; 9 nucleotides match TRBD2. V was pared by 7 bases and J by 4 bases, with 9 bases of the junction left unmatched. The CDR3 covers 15 residues. From germline, CDR1 is SGHRS and CDR2 YFSETQ. The CDR3 bases are TGCGCCAGCGCCCCCGGGACTAGCCTATACAATGAGCAGTTCTTC. It translates to CASAPGTSLYNEQFF.

Only a few counts were recorded for this clone. The genes are TRBV5-5 and TRBJ2-1, with D perhaps matching TRBD1 (5 bases). Germline V gene sequence: CDR1 SGHKS, CDR2 YYEKEE (reference sequence). Trimming cost V 2 bases and J 8 bases, with 11 bases left between them. This CDR3 is 13 amino acids long. The CDR3 sequence is CASSFRQSYEQFF. CDR3 nucleotide sequence: TGTGCCAGCAGCTTTAGACAGTCCTATGAGCAGTTCTTC. The full variable domain, completed using reference TRBV5-5 and TRBJ2-1, is DAGVTQSPTHLIKTRGQQVTLRCSPISGHKSVSWYQQVLGQGPQFIFQYYEKEERGRGNFPDRFSARQFPNYSSELNVNALLLGDSALYLCASSFRQSYEQFFGPGTRLTVL.

The V call is TRBV12-5, the J call TRBJ1-6; 8 bases align to TRBD1. This CDR3 contains 15 residues. Germline V lookup: CDR1 LGHNT, CDR2 FRNRAP. The trim removed 1 base at V and 7 bases at J, leaving 3 bases unmatched. The CDR3 spells CASGLGDRRNSPLHF. The CDR3 region has the DNA TGTGCTAGTGGTTTGGGGGACAGGAGAAATTCACCCCTCCACTTT.

This clone was picked up a small number of times. Other DNA sequences from this sample encode an identical CDR3 as well. The V and J genes are TRBV7-2 and TRBJ1-2; D might be TRBD1 (5 bases). CDR3 length equals 12 residues. Trimming cost V 3 bases and J 8 bases, with 10 bases left between them. Germline CDR1 is SGHTA and CDR2 is FQGNSA. The CDR3: CASSLGGGGYTF. CDR3 bases: TGTGCCAGCAGCTTGGGGGGAGGAGGCTACACCTTC.

The V call is TRBV7-2, the J call TRBJ2-4; 7 nucleotides line up with TRBD1. With 2 bases clipped from V and 1 base from J, the junction kept 5 bases outside the gene matches. Germline V gene data show CDR1 as SGHTA and CDR2 as FQGNSA. The CDR3 loop spans 16 amino acids. Here the CDR3 DNA reads TGTGCCAGCAGCTTAACAGGGGACGCGGCCAAAAACATTCAGTACTTC. It translates to CASSLTGDAAKNIQYF.

The genes are TRBV18 and TRBJ2-7; 9 nucleotides line up with TRBD1. Germline-derived CDR1 and CDR2 are KGHSH and LQKENI. The CDR3 contains 15 residues. J was trimmed by 4 bases and V by 5 bases; bases with no gene match: 9. The CDR3 DNA reads TGTGCCAGCTCAGAGGGACAGGGAGGGATTTACGAGCAGTACTTC. Amino acid sequence: CASSEGQGGIYEQYF. Full variable domain (missing parts from reference TRBV18 and TRBJ2-7): NAGVMQNPRHLVRRRGQEARLRCSPMKGHSHVYWYRQLPEEGLKFMVYLQKENIIDESGMPKERFSAEFPKEGPSILRIQQVVRGDSAAYFCASSEGQGGIYEQYFGPGTRLTVT.